These 13 T cell receptor beta chains share one sample of origin, sequenced in a study of T cells in Graves' hyperthyroidism and ophthalmopathy. Template material for amplifying TCR beta CDR3 regions consisted of RNA transcripts. Using the HTBI primer set, a first-round RT-PCR was run on the TCR CDR3. TCRdb redid the calling of the multiplex PCR reads with MiXCR, one entry per CDR3 protein. The repertoire includes some 760,000 distinct CDR3 sequences, roughly 15% of them detected once, and roughly 10% sits in the top ten. The sequencing sample was made of blood. These receptors were obtained from a woman younger than 35 with Graves' hyperthyroidism.

This clonotype was detected only a few times. The chain uses TRBV7-2 and TRBJ2-1, with D hard to call. The CDR3 contains 13 residues. The ends were cut back, 5 bases at V and 2 bases at J, with 7 bases in the middle. Per germline, CDR1 SGHTA and CDR2 FQGNSA. DNA for the CDR3: TGTGCCAGCAGCAATACGGCCTACAATGAGCAGTTCTTC. Protein sequence: CASSNTAYNEQFF.

This clonotype was seen ten or more times. This chain connects TRBV7-9 to TRBJ2-3; D is perhaps TRBD2 (5 bases). V lost 3 bases to trimming and J lost 4 bases, with 14 bases between them. The germline CDR1 and CDR2 sequences are SEHNR and FQNEAQ (reference sequence). CDR3 length: 15 amino acids. The chain's CDR3 is CASSLRGSGADTQYF. For the CDR3, the DNA is TGTGCCAGCAGCTTGCGCGGGTCGGGCGCAGATACGCAGTATTTT.

This clonotype was found many times. V gene TRBV9 combines with J gene TRBJ2-7; 10 nucleotides agree with TRBD1. Trimming took 4 bases from V and 1 from J; bases not matched to a gene: 5. Germline-derived CDR1 and CDR2 are SGDLS and YYNGEE. CDR3 size: 15 residues. The CDR3 reads CASSSGTGASYEQYF. In DNA form, the CDR3 reads TGTGCCAGCAGCTCGGGGACAGGGGCTTCCTACGAGCAGTACTTC.

A remark on this clonotype: A read error is possible here, since a much larger clone lies one base away. The chain is built from TRBV20-1 and TRBJ1-1; no firm D call. This CDR3 contains 14 residues. Germline V gene lookup returns CDR1 DFQATT and CDR2 SNEGSKA (reference sequence). As DNA, the CDR3 is TGCAGTGCTAGAGAGGCCAGGACCTTCACTGAAGCTTCCTTT. Translation gives CSAREARTFTEASF.

As for this clonotype: One end of the junction fails to match germline, which may point to a read error. The V gene is TRBV10-3, the J gene TRBJ1-5, with D maybe TRBD1 (6 bases). CDR3 size: 14 residues. The germline V gene encodes CDR1 ENHRY and CDR2 SYGVKD. CDR3 DNA sequence: TGTGCCGTCAGTTTGGGGGCAGGGAATCAGCCCCAGCATTTT. It yields the protein CAVSLGAGNQPQHF.

This clonotype occurred a few times. The chain joins TRBV11-1 to TRBJ2-2, with a possible D match to TRBD1 (6 bases). The germline gives CDR1 SGHAT, CDR2 FQDESV (reference sequence). Trimming shortened V by 4 bases and J by 3 bases, and 9 bases separated the two germline ends. The CDR3 is 14 residues long. The DNA for the CDR3 is TGTGCCAGCAGCTCCAGGGGTTACACCGGGGAGCTGTTTTTT. As protein: CASSSRGYTGELFF.

This clonotype was seen a few times. This chain joins TRBV7-8 and TRBJ2-1; 7 positions agree with TRBD2. V lost 4 bases and J lost 8; bases outside the gene matches: 17. The CDR3 is 17 amino acids. CDR1 and CDR2 (germline): SGHVS, FQNEAQ. CDR3 coding DNA: TGTGCCAGCAGCTACCGTCGCTGGGGCGGGAGCGAGTATGAGCAGTTCTTC. Its translation is CASSYRRWGGSEYEQFF.

This clonotype was seen a few times. J is TRBJ2-1 and V is TRBV12-3 or TRBV12-4; a possible D gene is TRBD2 (6 bases). The CDR3 totals 17 residues. Trimming shortened V by 6 bases and J by 3 bases, and 21 bases separated the two germline ends. As DNA, the CDR3 is TGTGCCAGCAGCCTGGGGGGACCGTACCCCTACTACAATGAGCAGTTCTTC. This encodes CASSLGGPYPYYNEQFF.

This clonotype was picked up many times. J is TRBJ2-7 and V is TRBV28; 7 bases match TRBD2. The CDR3 extends over 14 amino acids. Germline CDR1 and CDR2: MDHEN and SYDVKM. V trimming: 3 bases; J trimming: 2 bases; junction bases outside the gene matches: 4. DNA of the CDR3: TGTGCCAGCAGTTTGGGGGGGAAGGCCTACGAGCAGTACTTC. Encoded protein: CASSLGGKAYEQYF.

The table lists this clonotype with many counts. The rearrangement joins TRBV7-9 to TRBJ2-2, with D possibly matching TRBD2 (6 bases). This CDR3 is 16 amino acids long. Trimming removed 5 bases at V and 4 bases at J, with 17 bases between. Germline V gene data show CDR1 as SEHNR and CDR2 as FQNEAQ (reference sequence). CDR3 sequence (DNA): TGTGCCAGCAGCCTGGCCCGCGGGGTGGGCACCGGGGAGCTGTTTTTT. It codes for CASSLARGVGTGELFF.

This clonotype was counted ten times or more. This chain joins TRBV7-9 and TRBJ2-7; 11 bases align to TRBD2. The length of the CDR3 is 14 residues. J gave up 5 bases and V 8 bases, and 8 bases lay outside the gene matches. The germline V gene has CDR1 SEHNR and CDR2 FQNEAQ (reference sequence). This CDR3 is CASDSLAGGNEQYF. For the CDR3, the DNA is TGTGCCAGCGATTCCCTAGCGGGAGGAAACGAGCAGTACTTC. The full variable domain, with the rest looked up from reference TRBV7-9 and TRBJ2-7, is DTGVSQNPRHKITKRGQNVTFRCDPISEHNRLYWYRQTLGQGPEFLTYFQNEAQLEKSRLLSDRFSAERPKGSFSTLEIQRTEQGDSAMYLCASDSLAGGNEQYFGPGTRLTVT.

This clonotype was seen ten or more times. This rearrangement joins TRBV27 to TRBJ2-1; tentatively, D is TRBD1 (5 bases). The V end was cut by 6 bases, the J end by 1 base, with 16 bases between. CDR1 and CDR2 from the germline V gene are MNHEY and SMNVEV (reference sequence). This CDR3 has 16 amino acids. CDR3 bases: TGTGCCAGCAGAACCTACTTAAGGGGTTCCTACAATGAGCAGTTCTTC. Translated: CASRTYLRGSYNEQFF.

This clonotype was seen at least ten times. CDR3 nucleotide sequence: TGCAGTGCTAAGTTCCGGCCCGGCTACGGGAGGGCGACAGATACGCAGTATTTT. Its translation: CSAKFRPGYGRATDTQYF. The V gene is TRBV20-1, the J gene TRBJ2-3; 8 nucleotides match TRBD2. The CDR3 runs 18 residues. J was trimmed by 3 bases and V by 4 bases; bases with no gene match: 18. Germline loops: CDR1 DFQATT, CDR2 SNEGSKA (reference sequence).